The present T cell receptor (beta chain) was sequenced within a study of cytomegalovirus exposure and HLA in healthy donors. Broader study findings: The study listed 150 to 200 cytomegalovirus-associated TCR beta chains. In a later analysis, TCR beta V- and J-gene trimming showed a link to a missense DCLRE1C variant.

These donors, healthy bone marrow donors, were studied. The study sampled nominally healthy donors, though unrecorded immune exposures were likely. Germline-derived CDR1 and CDR2 are MNHEY and SMNVEV (reference sequence). The CDR3 has 17 amino acids. The V and J ends lost 5 bases and 4 bases, in that order; junction bases with no gene match: 11. In the PCR, 60 Vbeta and 13 Jbeta primers were used. The assay was immunoSEQ multiplex PCR, and TCRdb's table has in-frame clones only and misses some. This sample has around 100,000 clones, with 60% to 80% found just once. Concerning this clone: The target antigen is unknown.

The sequencing sample was made of PBMCs. The V and J genes are TRBV27 and TRBJ1-5; 10 bases are shared with TRBD1. The receptor's source is a man aged 50 to 59 in good health and CMV-seropositive. CDR3 residues: CASSPNRGQGGNQPQHF. Here the CDR3 DNA reads TGTGCCAGCAGTCCCAACCGAGGACAGGGGGGGAATCAGCCCCAGCATTTT.